The present TCR beta chain was sequenced within a study of T cells in Graves' hyperthyroidism and ophthalmopathy (dated by TCRdb to the late 2010s). Regarding the study in general: Peripheral blood samples were taken at initial diagnosis, before any treatment was given. In addition, the study compared T-cell repertoires in thyroid tissue and in blood from 6 or 7 Graves' hyperthyroidism patients. Prospective prediction of ophthalmopathy was tested in an independent validation cohort of 18 to 20 hyperthyroidism patients and some 17 patients who later progressed to ophthalmopathy. A discovery cohort of about a hundred patients, about 40 with Graves' ophthalmopathy and 57 with stable Graves' hyperthyroidism, was used to find distinguishing TCR V-J signatures. Once sampling was done, hyperthyroidism patients were given methimazole at a starting dose of 30 mg daily, whereas ophthalmopathy patients were given high-dose intravenous methylprednisolone. According to the paper, TCR Vbeta CDR3 sequencing was carried out on 135 peripheral blood samples, which came from 40 to 45 ophthalmopathy, around 75 hyperthyroidism and approximately 17 progressor patients. The roughly 90 discovery patients were divided at random into training and test sets in a 7:3 ratio.

In regard to this clonotype: Which antigen it targets is not known. One end of the junction varies from germline; a read error may be responsible.

The germline V gene provides CDR1 MNHNS and CDR2 SASEGT. Spanning cysteine to phenylalanine, the CDR3 consists of 15 amino acids. The CDR3 DNA has 45 bases and is translated from base 1. Stable Graves' hyperthyroidism was defined as the absence of progression to ophthalmopathy over 18 months of follow-up. Hyperthyroidism patients were newly diagnosed, had a disease duration of under 2 months, and were aged 18 to 65 years. The study excluded patients with uncontrolled infections, other autoimmune diseases, pregnancy or lactation. Diagnoses were established on the basis of clinical symptoms, serum thyroxine and TRAb, thyroid ultrasound, and orbital computed tomography. Ficoll-Paque density gradient centrifugation was used to isolate PBMCs from 8 to 10 ml of fresh peripheral blood. Trizol reagent was used to extract total RNA, and RNA quality was then checked on an Agilent 2100 Bioanalyzer. TCR beta CDR3 regions were amplified from RNA transcripts. The TCR CDR3 was subjected to a first round of RT-PCR using the HTBI primer set and the Qiagen OneStep RT-PCR kit. A second multiplex PCR round built the libraries, followed by size selection and purification. Sequencing of the libraries was done on an Illumina HiSeq2000 using paired-end 100 bp reads. The source study handled its data this way. SOAPnuke was used to process the raw data, with reads discarded if the reads contained adapters or uncalled bases, had a mean Phred below 15, or lacked an exact constant-primer or identifier match. COPE v1.2.5 was used to merge high-quality paired reads, and clonotypes were defined as unique nucleotide sequences. MiTCR v1.1 was used to align clonotypes to the IMGT TRBV, TRBD and TRBJ reference segments. Only V-J combinations with frequency above 0.0001, covering about 99% of repertoires, were analysed. A TCS score was defined as the ratio between F50 (clonal expansion) and ExV (chaos), using BLOSUM62-based TCRdist between CDR3 peptides within each V-J. Welch's t-statistics and random forest reduced roughly 540 V-J features to roughly 13, which were used in a naive Bayes classifier (R e1071). Using fastp at Q25 and MiXCR, TCRdb reprocessed the public reads and kept productive beta chains. Each entry is one CDR3 protein sequence, shown with its most common DNA and genes. These V and J calls rely on TCRdb rather than the paper's analysis. In all, the sample holds some 770,000 distinct CDR3 sequences, and 16% of those were seen once. The ten biggest clones cover under 9.5% of the sample.

Results and caveats for the whole study, not just this receptor: Sample size was not statistically predetermined, and blinding of investigators to group allocation was not performed. During validation, the model predicted progression to ophthalmopathy a median of about 6.3 months ahead of onset, with roughly 65% sensitivity and about 72% specificity. Most expanded thyroid clonotypes (frequency above 0.001) were also detected in blood, suggesting blood repertoires may reflect thyroid immune responses. A model built on a 13 V-J signature distinguished ophthalmopathy from stable hyperthyroidism, reaching 85% to 90% sensitivity and about 81% specificity in cross-validation and 80%/75% in testing.

The TCR comes from a young man with Graves' hyperthyroidism. Here the chain combines TRBV6-1 and TRBJ2-2, with 11 junctional bases fitting TRBD2. The sequenced material came from blood. The sequenced DNA is TGTACCAGCAGTGAACTAGCGGGAGACACCGGGGAGCTGTTTTTT. Its protein product is CTSSELAGDTGELFF.